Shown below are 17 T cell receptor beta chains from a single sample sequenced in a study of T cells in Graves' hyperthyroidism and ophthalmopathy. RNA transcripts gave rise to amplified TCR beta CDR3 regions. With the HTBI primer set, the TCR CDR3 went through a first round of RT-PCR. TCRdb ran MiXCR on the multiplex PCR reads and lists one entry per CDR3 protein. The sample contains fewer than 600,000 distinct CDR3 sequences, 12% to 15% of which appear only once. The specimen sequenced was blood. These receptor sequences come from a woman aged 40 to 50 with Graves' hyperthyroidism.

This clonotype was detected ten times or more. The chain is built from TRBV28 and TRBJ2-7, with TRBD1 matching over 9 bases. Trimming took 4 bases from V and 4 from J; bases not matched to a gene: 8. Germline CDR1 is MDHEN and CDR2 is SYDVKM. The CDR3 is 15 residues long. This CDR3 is CASSSFGTGMYEQYF. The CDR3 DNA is TGTGCCAGCAGTTCCTTTGGGACAGGGATGTACGAGCAGTACTTC.

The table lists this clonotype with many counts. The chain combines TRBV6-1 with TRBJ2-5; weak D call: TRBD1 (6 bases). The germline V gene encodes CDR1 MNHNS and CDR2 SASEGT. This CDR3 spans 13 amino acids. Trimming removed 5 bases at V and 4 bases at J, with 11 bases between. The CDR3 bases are TGTGCCAGCAGTCTAATACAGGGAGAGACCCAGTACTTC. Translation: CASSLIQGETQYF.

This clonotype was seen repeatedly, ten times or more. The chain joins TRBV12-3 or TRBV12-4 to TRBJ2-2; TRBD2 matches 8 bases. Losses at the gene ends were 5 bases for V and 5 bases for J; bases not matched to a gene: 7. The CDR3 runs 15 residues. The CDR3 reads CASSPSGSGTGELFF. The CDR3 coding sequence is TGTGCCAGCAGTCCGAGCGGGAGCGGTACCGGGGAGCTGTTTTTT.

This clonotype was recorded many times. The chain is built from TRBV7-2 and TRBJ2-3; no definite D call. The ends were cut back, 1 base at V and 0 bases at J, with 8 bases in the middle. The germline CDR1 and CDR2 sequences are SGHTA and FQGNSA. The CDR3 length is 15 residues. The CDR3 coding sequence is TGTGCCAGCAGCTTAGTTTGGGGAAGCACAGATACGCAGTATTTT. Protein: CASSLVWGSTDTQYF.

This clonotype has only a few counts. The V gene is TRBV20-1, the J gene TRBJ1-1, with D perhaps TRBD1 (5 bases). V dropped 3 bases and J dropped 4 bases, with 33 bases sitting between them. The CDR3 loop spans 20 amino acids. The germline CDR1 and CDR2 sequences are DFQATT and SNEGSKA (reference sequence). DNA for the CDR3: TGCAGTGCTAGGTTCCATCCAACAAGTCCAATTCAGGGAGTCGGCACTGAAGCTTTCTTT. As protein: CSARFHPTSPIQGVGTEAFF.

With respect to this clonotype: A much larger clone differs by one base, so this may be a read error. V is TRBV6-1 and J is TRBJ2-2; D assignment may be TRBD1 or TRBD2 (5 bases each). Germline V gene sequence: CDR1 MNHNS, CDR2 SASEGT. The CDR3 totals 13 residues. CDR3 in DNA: TGTGCCAGCAGTGGACCTTACACCAGGGAGCTGCTTTTT. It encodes CASSGPYTRELLF.

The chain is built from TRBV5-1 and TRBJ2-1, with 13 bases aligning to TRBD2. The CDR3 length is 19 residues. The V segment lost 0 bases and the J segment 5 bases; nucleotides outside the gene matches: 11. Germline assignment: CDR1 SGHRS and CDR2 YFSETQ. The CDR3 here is CASSLGGTSGKTGNNEQFF. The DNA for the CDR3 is TGCGCCAGCAGCTTGGGGGGGACTAGCGGGAAAACGGGGAACAATGAGCAGTTCTTC. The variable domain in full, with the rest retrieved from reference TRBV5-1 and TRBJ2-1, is KAGVTQTPRYLIKTRGQQVTLSCSPISGHRSVSWYQQTPGQGLQFLFEYFSETQRNKGNFPGRFSGRQFSNSRSEMNVSTLELGDSALYLCASSLGGTSGKTGNNEQFFGPGTRLTVL.

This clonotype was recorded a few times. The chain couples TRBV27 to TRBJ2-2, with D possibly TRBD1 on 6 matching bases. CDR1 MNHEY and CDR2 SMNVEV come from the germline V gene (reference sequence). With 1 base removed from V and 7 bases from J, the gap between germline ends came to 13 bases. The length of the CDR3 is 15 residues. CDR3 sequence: CASSLWTEGLGELFF. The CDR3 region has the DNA TGTGCCAGCAGTTTATGGACAGAAGGTCTCGGGGAGCTGTTTTTT.

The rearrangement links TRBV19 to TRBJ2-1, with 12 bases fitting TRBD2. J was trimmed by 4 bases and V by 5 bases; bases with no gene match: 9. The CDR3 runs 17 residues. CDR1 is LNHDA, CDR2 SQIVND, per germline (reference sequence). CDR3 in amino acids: CASSPKGLAGLYNEQFF. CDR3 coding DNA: TGTGCCAGTAGTCCAAAGGGACTAGCGGGCCTATACAATGAGCAGTTCTTC.

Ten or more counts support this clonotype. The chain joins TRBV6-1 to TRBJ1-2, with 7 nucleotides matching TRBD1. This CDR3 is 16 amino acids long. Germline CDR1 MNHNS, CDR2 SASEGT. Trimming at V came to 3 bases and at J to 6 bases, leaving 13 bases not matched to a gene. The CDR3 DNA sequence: TGTGCCAGCAGTGAGGATGGGACAGCTTTTGGGGATGGCTACACCTTC. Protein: CASSEDGTAFGDGYTF.

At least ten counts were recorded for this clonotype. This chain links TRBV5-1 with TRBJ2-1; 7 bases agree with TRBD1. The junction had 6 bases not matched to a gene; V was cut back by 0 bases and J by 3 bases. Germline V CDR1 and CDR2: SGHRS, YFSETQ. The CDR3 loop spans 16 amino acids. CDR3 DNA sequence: TGCGCCAGCAGCTTGGGCCAGGGGGTTTTCTACAATGAGCAGTTCTTC. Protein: CASSLGQGVFYNEQFF.

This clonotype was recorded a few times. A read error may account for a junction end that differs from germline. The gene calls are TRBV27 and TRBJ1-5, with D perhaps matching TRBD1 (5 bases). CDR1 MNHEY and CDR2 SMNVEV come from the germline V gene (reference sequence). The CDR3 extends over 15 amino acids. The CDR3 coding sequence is TGTGCCGGCAGCCCGGGACTGCAAAGCAATCAGCCCCAGCATTTT. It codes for CAGSPGLQSNQPQHF.

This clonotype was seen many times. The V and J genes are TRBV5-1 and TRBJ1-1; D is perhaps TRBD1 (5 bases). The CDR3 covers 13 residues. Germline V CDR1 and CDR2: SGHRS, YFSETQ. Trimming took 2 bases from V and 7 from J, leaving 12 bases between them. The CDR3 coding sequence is TGCGCCAGCAGCTTAGGAGGGGACGGTGAAGCTTTCTTT. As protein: CASSLGGDGEAFF.

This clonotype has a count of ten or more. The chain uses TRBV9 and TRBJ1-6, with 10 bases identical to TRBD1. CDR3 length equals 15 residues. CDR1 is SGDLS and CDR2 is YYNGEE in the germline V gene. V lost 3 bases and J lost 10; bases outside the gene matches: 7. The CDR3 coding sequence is TGTGCCAGCAGCGCCCTGACAGGGGGCAGGTCACCCCTCCACTTT. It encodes CASSALTGGRSPLHF. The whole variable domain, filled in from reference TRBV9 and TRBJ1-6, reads DSGVTQTPKHLITATGQRVTLRCSPRSGDLSVYWYQQSLDQGLQFLIQYYNGEERAKGNILERFSAQQFPDLHSELNLSSLELGDSALYFCASSALTGGRSPLHFGNGTRLTVT.

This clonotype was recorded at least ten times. The CDR3 nucleotides read TGCAGTGCTATAAACAGGGCTAATGAAAAACTGTTTTTT. Protein product: CSAINRANEKLFF. The chain joins TRBV20-1 to TRBJ1-4, with D possibly matching TRBD1 (6 bases). This CDR3 contains 13 residues. Germline-derived CDR1 and CDR2 are DFQATT and SNEGSKA (reference sequence). Trimming took off 4 bases at V and 3 bases at J, with 9 bases between the two ends.

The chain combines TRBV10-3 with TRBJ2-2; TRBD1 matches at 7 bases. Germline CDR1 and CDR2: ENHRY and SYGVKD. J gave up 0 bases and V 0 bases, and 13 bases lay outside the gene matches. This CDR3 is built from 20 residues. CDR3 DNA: TGTGCCATCAGTGAGTCTTACTTCCGGGACAGATTCGCGAACACCGGGGAGCTGTTTTTT. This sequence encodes CAISESYFRDRFANTGELFF.

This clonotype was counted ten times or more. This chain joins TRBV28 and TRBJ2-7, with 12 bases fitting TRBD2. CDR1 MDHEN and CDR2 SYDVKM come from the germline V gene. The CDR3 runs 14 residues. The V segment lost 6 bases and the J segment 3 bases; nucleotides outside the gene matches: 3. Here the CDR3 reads CASSETSGGYEQYF. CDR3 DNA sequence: TGTGCCAGCAGCGAGACTAGCGGGGGCTACGAGCAGTACTTC.